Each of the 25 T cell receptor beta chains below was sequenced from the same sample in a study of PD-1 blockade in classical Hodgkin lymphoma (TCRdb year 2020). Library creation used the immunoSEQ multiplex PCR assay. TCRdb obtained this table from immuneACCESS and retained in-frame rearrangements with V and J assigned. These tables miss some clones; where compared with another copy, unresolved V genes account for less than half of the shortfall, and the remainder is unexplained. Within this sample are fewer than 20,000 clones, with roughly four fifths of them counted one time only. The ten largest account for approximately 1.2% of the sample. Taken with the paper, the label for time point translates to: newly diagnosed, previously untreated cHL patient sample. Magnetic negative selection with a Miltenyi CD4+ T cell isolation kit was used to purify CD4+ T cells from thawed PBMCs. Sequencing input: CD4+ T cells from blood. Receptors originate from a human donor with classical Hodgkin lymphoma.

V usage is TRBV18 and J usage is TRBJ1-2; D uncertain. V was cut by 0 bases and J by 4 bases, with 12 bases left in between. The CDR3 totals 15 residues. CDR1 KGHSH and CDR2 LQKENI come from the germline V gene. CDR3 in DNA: TGTGCCAGCTCACCACCGACCGGGCGCGGCTATGGCTACACCTTC. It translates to CASSPPTGRGYGYTF.

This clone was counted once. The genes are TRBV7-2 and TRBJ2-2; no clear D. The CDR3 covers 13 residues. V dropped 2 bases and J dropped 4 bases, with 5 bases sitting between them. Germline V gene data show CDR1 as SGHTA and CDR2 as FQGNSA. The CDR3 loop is CASSLLVTGELFF. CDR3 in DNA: TGTGCCAGCAGCTTACTGGTCACCGGGGAGCTGTTTTTT.

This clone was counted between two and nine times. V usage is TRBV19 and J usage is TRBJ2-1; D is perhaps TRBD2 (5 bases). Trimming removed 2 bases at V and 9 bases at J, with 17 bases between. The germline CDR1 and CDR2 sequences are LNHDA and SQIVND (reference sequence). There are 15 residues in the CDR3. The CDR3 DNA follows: TGTGCCAGTAGTATAAATGGGCTAGGAGGTCTTGAGCAGTTCTTC. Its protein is CASSINGLGGLEQFF.

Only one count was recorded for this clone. CDR3 protein: CASSLGSYDTEAFF. The CDR3 nucleotides read TGTGCCAGCAGCTTAGGGTCGTACGACACTGAAGCTTTCTTT. V usage is TRBV7-2 and J usage is TRBJ1-1, with unresolved D. Trimming left V 1 base short and J 3 bases short, with 9 bases between. Germline CDR1 SGHTA, CDR2 FQGNSA. This CDR3 spans 14 amino acids.

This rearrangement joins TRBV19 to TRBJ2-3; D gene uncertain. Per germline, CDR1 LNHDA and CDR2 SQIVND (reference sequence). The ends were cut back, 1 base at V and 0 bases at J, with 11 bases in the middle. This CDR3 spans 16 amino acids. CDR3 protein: CASSIVRTSSTDTQYF. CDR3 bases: TGTGCCAGTAGTATAGTCAGGACCTCTAGCACAGATACGCAGTATTTT. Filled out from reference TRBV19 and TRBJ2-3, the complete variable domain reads DGGITQSPKYLFRKEGQNVTLSCEQNLNHDAMYWYRQDPGQGLRLIYYSQIVNDFQKGDIAEGYSVSREKKESFPLTVTSAQKNPTAFYLCASSIVRTSSTDTQYFGPGTRLTVL.

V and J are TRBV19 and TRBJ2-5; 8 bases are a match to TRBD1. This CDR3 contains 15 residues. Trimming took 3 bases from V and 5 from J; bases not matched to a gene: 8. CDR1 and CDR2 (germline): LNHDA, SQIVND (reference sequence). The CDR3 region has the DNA TGTGCCAGTAGTATCGGGGGACAGGCAACGGAGACCCAGTACTTC. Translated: CASSIGGQATETQYF. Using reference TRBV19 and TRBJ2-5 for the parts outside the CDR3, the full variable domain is DGGITQSPKYLFRKEGQNVTLSCEQNLNHDAMYWYRQDPGQGLRLIYYSQIVNDFQKGDIAEGYSVSREKKESFPLTVTSAQKNPTAFYLCASSIGGQATETQYFGPGTRLLVL.

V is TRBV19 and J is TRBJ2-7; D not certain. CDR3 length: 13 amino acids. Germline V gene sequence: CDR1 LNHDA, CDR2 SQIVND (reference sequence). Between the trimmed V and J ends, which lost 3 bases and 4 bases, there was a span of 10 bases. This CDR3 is CASSIYREYEQYF. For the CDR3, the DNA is TGTGCCAGTAGTATCTACCGTGAGTACGAGCAGTACTTC.

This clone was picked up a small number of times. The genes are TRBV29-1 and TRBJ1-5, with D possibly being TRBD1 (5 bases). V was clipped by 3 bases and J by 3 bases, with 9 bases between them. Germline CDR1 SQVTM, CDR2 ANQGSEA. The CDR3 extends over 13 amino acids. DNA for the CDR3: TGCAGCGTTGAGGGGCCCGACAATCAGCCCCAGCATTTT. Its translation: CSVEGPDNQPQHF.

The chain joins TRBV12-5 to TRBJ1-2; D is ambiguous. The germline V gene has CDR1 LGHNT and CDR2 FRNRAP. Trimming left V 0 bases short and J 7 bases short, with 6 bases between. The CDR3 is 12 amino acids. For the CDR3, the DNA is TGTGCTAGTGGTTTGGTACGGGGTGGCTACACCTTC. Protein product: CASGLVRGGYTF. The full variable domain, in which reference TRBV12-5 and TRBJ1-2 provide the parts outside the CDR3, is DARVTQTPRHKVTEMGQEVTMRCQPILGHNTVFWYRQTMMQGLELLAYFRNRAPLDDSGMPKDRFSAEMPDATLATLKIQPSEPRDSAVYFCASGLVRGGYTFGSGTRLTVV.

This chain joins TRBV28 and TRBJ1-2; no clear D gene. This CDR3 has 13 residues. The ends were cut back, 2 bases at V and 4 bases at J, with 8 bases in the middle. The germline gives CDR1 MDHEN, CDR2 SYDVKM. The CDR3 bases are TGTGCCAGCAGTTTACCGGCAGGCTATGGCTACACCTTC. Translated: CASSLPAGYGYTF.

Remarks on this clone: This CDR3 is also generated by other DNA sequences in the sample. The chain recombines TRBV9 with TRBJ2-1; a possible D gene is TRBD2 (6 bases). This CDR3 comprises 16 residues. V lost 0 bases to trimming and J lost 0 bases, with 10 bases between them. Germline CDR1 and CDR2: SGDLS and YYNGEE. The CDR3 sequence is CASSVAGGSSYNEQFF. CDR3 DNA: TGTGCCAGCAGCGTAGCTGGGGGGAGCTCCTACAATGAGCAGTTCTTC.

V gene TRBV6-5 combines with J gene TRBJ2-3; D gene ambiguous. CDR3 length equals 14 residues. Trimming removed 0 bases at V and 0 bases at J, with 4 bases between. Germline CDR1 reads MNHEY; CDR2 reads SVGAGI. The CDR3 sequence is CASSYSASTDTQYF. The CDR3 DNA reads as TGTGCCAGCAGTTACTCGGCTAGCACAGATACGCAGTATTTT.

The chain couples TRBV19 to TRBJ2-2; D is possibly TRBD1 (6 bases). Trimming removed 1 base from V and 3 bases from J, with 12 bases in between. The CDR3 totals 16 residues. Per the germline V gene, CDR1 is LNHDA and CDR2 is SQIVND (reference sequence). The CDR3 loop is CASSIGQGSHTGELFF. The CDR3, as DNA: TGTGCCAGTAGTATAGGGCAGGGGTCCCACACCGGGGAGCTGTTTTTT.

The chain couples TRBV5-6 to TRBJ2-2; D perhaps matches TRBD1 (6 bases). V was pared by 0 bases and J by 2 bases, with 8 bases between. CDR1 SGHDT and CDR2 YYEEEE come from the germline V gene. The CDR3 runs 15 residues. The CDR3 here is CASSLAQGNTGELFF. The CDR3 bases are TGTGCCAGCAGCTTGGCACAGGGCAACACCGGGGAGCTGTTTTTT.

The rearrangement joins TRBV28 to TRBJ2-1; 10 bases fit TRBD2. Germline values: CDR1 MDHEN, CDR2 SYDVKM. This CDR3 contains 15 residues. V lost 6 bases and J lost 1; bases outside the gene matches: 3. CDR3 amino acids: CASSLAGESYNEQFF. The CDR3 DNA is TGTGCCAGCAGCCTAGCGGGAGAGTCCTACAATGAGCAGTTCTTC.

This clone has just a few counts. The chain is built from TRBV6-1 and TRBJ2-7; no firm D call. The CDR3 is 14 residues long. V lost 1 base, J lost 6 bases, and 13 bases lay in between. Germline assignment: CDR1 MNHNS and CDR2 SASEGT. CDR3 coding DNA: TGTGCCAGCAGTGAAGAAGGGTCGGCTTTCGAGCAGTACTTC. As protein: CASSEEGSAFEQYF.

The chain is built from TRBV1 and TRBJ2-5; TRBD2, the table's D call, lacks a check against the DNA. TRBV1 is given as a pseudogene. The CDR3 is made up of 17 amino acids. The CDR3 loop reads CTSSQEGPPGGLETQYF. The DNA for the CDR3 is TGCACCAGCAGCCAAGAGGGTCCCCCGGGAGGGTTGGAGACCCAGTACTTC.

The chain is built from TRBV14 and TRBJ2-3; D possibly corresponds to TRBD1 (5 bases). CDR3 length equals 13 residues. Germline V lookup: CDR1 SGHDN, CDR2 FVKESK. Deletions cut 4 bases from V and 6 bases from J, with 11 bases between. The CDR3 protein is CASSPFQGDTQYF. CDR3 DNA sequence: TGTGCCAGCAGCCCCTTCCAGGGCGATACGCAGTATTTT. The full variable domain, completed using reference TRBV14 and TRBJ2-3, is EAGVTQFPSHSVIEKGQTVTLRCDPISGHDNLYWYRRVMGKEIKFLLHFVKESKQDESGMPNNRFLAERTGGTYSTLKVQPAELEDSGVYFCASSPFQGDTQYFGPGTRLTVL.

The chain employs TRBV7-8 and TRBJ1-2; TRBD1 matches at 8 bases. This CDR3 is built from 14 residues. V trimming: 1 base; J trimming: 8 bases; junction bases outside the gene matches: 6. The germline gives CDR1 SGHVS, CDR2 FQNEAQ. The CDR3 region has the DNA TGTGCCAGCAGCTTAGTACGACAGGGGTACGGCTACACCTTC. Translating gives CASSLVRQGYGYTF.

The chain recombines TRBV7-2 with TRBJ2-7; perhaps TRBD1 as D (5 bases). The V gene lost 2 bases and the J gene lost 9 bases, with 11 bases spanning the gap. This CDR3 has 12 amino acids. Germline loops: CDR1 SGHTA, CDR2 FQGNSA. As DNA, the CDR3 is TGTGCCAGCAGCTTATCTCAGGGTGGGCAGTACTTC. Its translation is CASSLSQGGQYF.

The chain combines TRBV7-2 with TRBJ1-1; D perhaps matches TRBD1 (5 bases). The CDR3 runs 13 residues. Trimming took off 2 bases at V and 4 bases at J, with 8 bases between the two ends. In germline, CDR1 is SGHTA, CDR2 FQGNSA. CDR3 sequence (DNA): TGTGCCAGCAGCTTAATTGGGGGCACTGAAGCTTTCTTT. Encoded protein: CASSLIGGTEAFF.

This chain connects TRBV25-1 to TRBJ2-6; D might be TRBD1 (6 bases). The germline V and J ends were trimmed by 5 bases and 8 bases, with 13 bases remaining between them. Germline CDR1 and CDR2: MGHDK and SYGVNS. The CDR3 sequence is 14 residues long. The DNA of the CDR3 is TGTGCCAGCAGTCCGACAGGCAGTACCAACGTCCTGACTTTC. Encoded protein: CASSPTGSTNVLTF.

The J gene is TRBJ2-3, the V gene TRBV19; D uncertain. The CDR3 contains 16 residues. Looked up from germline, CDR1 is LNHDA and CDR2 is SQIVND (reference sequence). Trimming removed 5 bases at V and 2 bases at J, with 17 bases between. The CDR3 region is CASSSPNRDFTDTQYF. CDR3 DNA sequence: TGTGCCAGTAGTTCGCCGAACAGAGATTTCACAGATACGCAGTATTTT.

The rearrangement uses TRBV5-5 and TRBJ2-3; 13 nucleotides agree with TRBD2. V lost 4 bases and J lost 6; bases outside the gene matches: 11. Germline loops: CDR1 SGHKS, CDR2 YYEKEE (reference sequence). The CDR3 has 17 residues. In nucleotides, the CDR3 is TGTGCCAGCAGCCCGATCGGACAGGGACTAGCGGGGGATACGCAGTATTTT. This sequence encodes CASSPIGQGLAGDTQYF.

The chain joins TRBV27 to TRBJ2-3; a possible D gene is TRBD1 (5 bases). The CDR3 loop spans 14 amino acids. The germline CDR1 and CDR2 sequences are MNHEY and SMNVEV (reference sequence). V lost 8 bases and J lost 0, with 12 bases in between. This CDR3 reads CASARERSTDTQYF. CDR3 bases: TGTGCCAGCGCCAGGGAACGTAGCACAGATACGCAGTATTTT.